One and the same sample provided the 17 T cell receptor beta chains below, sequenced in a study of T-cell memory formation after mild COVID-19. TCRdb reprocessed the 5' RACE reads via MiXCR and lists one record per CDR3 protein. Here the sample spans around 370,000 distinct CDR3 sequences, about 21% being singletons. What was sequenced was PBMCs or a T cell subset sorted from them (not recorded which). These receptors were taken from an adult woman who had mild COVID-19 (a few samples of this study predate the infection). Cell type and time point are not known.

The V and J genes are TRBV6-5 and TRBJ2-1, with a weak D call TRBD1 (6 bases). CDR1 and CDR2 (germline): MNHEY, SVGAGI. V was shortened by 5 bases and J by 3 bases, with 8 bases between the two germline ends. This CDR3 is built from 13 residues. Here the CDR3 reads CASSTGNYNEQFF. CDR3 sequence (DNA): TGTGCCAGCAGTACAGGGAACTACAATGAGCAGTTCTTC.

The chain links TRBV13 to TRBJ2-7; possible D gene TRBD1, 5 bases. This CDR3 has 13 residues. Between the trimmed V and J ends, which lost 6 bases and 0 bases, there was a span of 9 bases. Germline lookup yields CDR1 PRHDT and CDR2 FYEKMQ (reference sequence). The CDR3 sequence is CASRETVSYEQYF. As DNA, the CDR3 is TGTGCCAGCAGGGAGACAGTCTCCTACGAGCAGTACTTC.

Here the CDR3 DNA reads TGTGCCACCAGCAGATCTGGTACCTACGAGCAGTACTTC. The encoded protein is CATSRSGTYEQYF. V is TRBV15 and J is TRBJ2-7; unclear D gene. CDR3 length: 13 residues. V lost 2 bases to trimming and J lost 2 bases, with 7 bases between them. Germline values: CDR1 LNHNV, CDR2 YYDKDF (reference sequence).

The J gene is TRBJ2-7, the V gene TRBV3-1; 7 bases are a match to TRBD1. CDR3 length: 15 residues. Looked up from germline, CDR1 is LGHDT and CDR2 is YNNKEL (reference sequence). V trimming: 1 base; J trimming: 4 bases; junction bases outside the gene matches: 7. Written as DNA, the CDR3 is TGTGCCAGCAGCCAAGGGGCAGAGGGGGCATACGAGCAGTACTTC. This encodes CASSQGAEGAYEQYF.

This clonotype was seen repeatedly, ten times or more. The chain uses TRBV7-9 and TRBJ1-1; a possible D gene is TRBD1 (5 bases). The V end was cut by 1 base, the J end by 3 bases, with 12 bases between. Per germline, CDR1 SEHNR and CDR2 FQNEAQ (reference sequence). The CDR3 is made up of 15 amino acids. The CDR3 spells CASSLGIGEDTEAFF. DNA for the CDR3: TGTGCCAGCAGCTTAGGAATAGGGGAGGACACTGAAGCTTTCTTT. Full variable domain (rest looked up from reference TRBV7-9 and TRBJ1-1): DTGVSQNPRHKITKRGQNVTFRCDPISEHNRLYWYRQTLGQGPEFLTYFQNEAQLEKSRLLSDRFSAERPKGSFSTLEIQRTEQGDSAMYLCASSLGIGEDTEAFFGQGTRLTVV.

In this sample, this clonotype turned up a few times. The chain is built from TRBV27 and TRBJ2-7, with 9 bases identical to TRBD2. The CDR3 is 15 amino acids. Germline V gives CDR1 MNHEY, CDR2 SMNVEV (reference sequence). V gave up 3 bases and J gave up 1 base; unmatched junction bases: 4. Here the CDR3 DNA reads TGTGCCAGCAGTTTCGTCGGACTAGCGTCCTACGAGCAGTACTTC. It translates to CASSFVGLASYEQYF.

This clonotype occurred a few times. The CDR3 DNA is TGTGCCAGCAGTCCCCTACAGGGGGGGCCGGGCATTCAGTACTTC. Translating gives CASSPLQGGPGIQYF. The J gene is TRBJ2-4, the V gene TRBV27, with a tentative D call TRBD1 (8 bases). CDR1 is MNHEY and CDR2 is SMNVEV in the germline V gene (reference sequence). The CDR3 is 15 amino acids. Trimming stripped 5 bases from V and 9 bases from J, with 20 bases between.

This clonotype was observed many times. This chain links TRBV7-3 with TRBJ2-5; 7 bases map to TRBD2. The germline V gene has CDR1 SGHTA and CDR2 FQGTGA. CDR3 length: 16 residues. With V trimmed by 2 bases and J by 2 bases, 8 bases remained unmatched. The CDR3 DNA sequence: TGTGCCAGCAGCTTATCGGGGGGAGGGCAACAAGAGACCCAGTACTTC. Amino acids: CASSLSGGGQQETQYF.

The gene calls are TRBV19 and TRBJ2-7, with D unclear. The germline V gene has CDR1 LNHDA and CDR2 SQIVND (reference sequence). The CDR3 is 13 amino acids. V lost 3 bases, J lost 0 bases, and 6 bases lay in between. The CDR3 reads CASSISSSYEQYF. CDR3 DNA: TGTGCCAGTAGTATCTCGAGCTCCTACGAGCAGTACTTC.

The CDR3 sequence is CASSQGGSGRLNNEQFF. As DNA, the CDR3 is TGCGCCAGCAGCCAAGGGGGTAGCGGGAGACTAAACAATGAGCAGTTCTTC. The chain recombines TRBV4-3 with TRBJ2-1; TRBD2 agrees at 9 bases. The CDR3 contains 17 residues. V lost 1 base and J lost 5; bases outside the gene matches: 9. Germline V gene lookup returns CDR1 LGHNA and CDR2 YSLEER.

This clonotype was counted a few times. The chain has TRBV15 and TRBJ1-1; 9 nucleotides align to TRBD1. Per the germline V gene, CDR1 is LNHNV and CDR2 is YYDKDF (reference sequence). Trimming cost V 4 bases and J 3 bases; bases outside gene matches: 18. The CDR3 sequence is 19 residues long. The CDR3 is CATSKGMVGQGIAYTEAFF. The CDR3 nucleotides read TGTGCCACCAGCAAAGGAATGGTGGGACAGGGAATCGCGTACACTGAAGCTTTCTTT. The whole variable domain, remainder taken from reference TRBV15 and TRBJ1-1, is DAMVIQNPRYQVTQFGKPVTLSCSQTLNHNVMYWYQQKSSQAPKLLFHYYDKDFNNEADTPDNFQSRRPNTSFCFLDIRSPGLGDTAMYLCATSKGMVGQGIAYTEAFFGQGTRLTVV.

This chain connects TRBV19 to TRBJ2-1; D may be TRBD1 (5 bases). The CDR3 has 13 amino acids. Between the trimmed V and J ends, which lost 3 bases and 4 bases, there was a span of 7 bases. In germline, CDR1 is LNHDA, CDR2 SQIVND (reference sequence). The DNA for the CDR3 is TGTGCCAGTAGTATGGGGCAGTACAATGAGCAGTTCTTC. Its translation: CASSMGQYNEQFF.

V and J are TRBV12-3 or TRBV12-4 and TRBJ2-2; no clear D gene. The V gene lost 5 bases and the J gene lost 7 bases, with 11 bases spanning the gap. The CDR3 contains 13 residues. DNA of the CDR3: TGTGCCAGCAGTCCCCAGGTGGACGGGGAGCTGTTTTTT. Translating gives CASSPQVDGELFF.

This clonotype appeared many times. The V gene is TRBV24-1, the J gene TRBJ2-3; TRBD2 agrees at 13 bases. The CDR3 covers 16 residues. The germline V gene has CDR1 KGHDR and CDR2 SFDVKD. The V gene end was trimmed by 6 bases and the J gene end by 4 bases; junction bases not matched to a gene: 6. The CDR3 bases are TGTGCCACCAGTCCGAGACTAGCGGGGGGAGCAGATACGCAGTATTTT. Translating gives CATSPRLAGGADTQYF.

The DNA of the CDR3 is TGTGCCAGCAGCTTCCACGGCCGGGGTGAGACCCAGTACTTC. It yields the protein CASSFHGRGETQYF. The chain links TRBV11-2 to TRBJ2-5; TRBD2 might be the D (5 bases). CDR3 length: 14 residues. V was clipped by 3 bases and J by 5 bases, with 13 bases between them. Germline CDR1 SGHAT, CDR2 FQNNGV. Full variable domain (rest looked up from reference TRBV11-2 and TRBJ2-5): EAGVAQSPRYKIIEKRQSVAFWCNPISGHATLYWYQQILGQGPKLLIQFQNNGVVDDSQLPKDRFSAERLKGVDSTLKIQPAKLEDSAVYLCASSFHGRGETQYFGPGTRLLVL.

This rearrangement joins TRBV14 to TRBJ1-1; D ambiguous. This CDR3 is built from 13 residues. V lost 1 base and J 11 bases, leaving 14 bases between the germline ends. From germline, CDR1 is SGHDN and CDR2 FVKESK. CDR3 amino acids: CASSQVETGGAFF. The CDR3 DNA follows: TGTGCCAGCAGCCAAGTGGAGACTGGAGGGGCTTTCTTT.

This chain connects TRBV7-2 to TRBJ2-3; D gene ambiguous. V dropped 1 base and J dropped 2 bases, with 10 bases sitting between them. Germline V gene data show CDR1 as SGHTA and CDR2 as FQGNSA. CDR3 length: 15 residues. CDR3 loop: CASSLVAAFTDTQYF. CDR3 DNA: TGTGCCAGCAGCTTAGTGGCGGCTTTCACAGATACGCAGTATTTT.